This T cell receptor (beta chain) originates from a study of cytomegalovirus exposure and HLA in healthy donors. J was trimmed by 0 bases and V by 2 bases; bases with no gene match: 7. Germline loops: CDR1 MDHEN, CDR2 SYDVKM. The CDR3 sequence is 17 residues long. Points on this clone: The antigen remains unidentified.

Study-wide findings and caveats: The classifier reportedly diagnosed cytomegalovirus status with high specificity and sensitivity. Investigators reported 150 to 200 TCR beta chains as tied to cytomegalovirus. TCR beta V- and J-gene trimming was later associated with a missense DCLRE1C variant.

The PCR ran on 60 Vbeta and 13 Jbeta primers. Per the original methods: Around 9.9 million shared chains were among the approximately 76 million unique TCR beta chains that a later analysis counted. Profiled with immunoSEQ multiplex PCR; TCRdb holds only in-frame clones, not every one. That table gives V, J and clone size, and the DNA gave D and trimming. The profile covers fewer than 200,000 clones, with about 80% appearing a single time and roughly 1.3% taken by the ten largest. The specimen was PBMCs. The chain combines TRBV28 with TRBJ2-1; 7 bases align to TRBD1. The origin of this receptor is a woman aged 50 to 60 in good health and CMV-seronegative. In DNA form, the CDR3 reads TGTGCCAGCAGTTTAGTACAGGGGCTCAGCTCCTACAATGAGCAGTTCTTC. This sequence encodes CASSLVQGLSSYNEQFF.